This T cell receptor (beta chain) comes out of a study of T cell responses to AZD1222 COVID-19 vaccine. General study findings and limits: It was only a handful of AZD1222 recipients who were seropositive at baseline. Clonal diversity was possibly underestimated, and the donors were mostly white British, with more females.

This clone has just a few counts. Its antigen is not known. The V gene's germline CDR1 is LNHDA and CDR2 SQIVND (reference sequence). The ends were cut back, 5 bases at V and 7 bases at J, with 18 bases in the middle. This CDR3 region has 15 residues. Generated by immunoSEQ multiplex PCR, the TCRdb table keeps only in-frame clones and is missing some. The table includes around 130,000 clones, 90% to 95% detected once. This sample comprised peripheral blood, obtained on day 0 of AZD1222 vaccination. The rearrangement joins TRBV19 to TRBJ2-1; possible D gene TRBD1, 6 bases. This receptor was identified in an adult in good health. The CDR3 DNA reads TGTGCCAGTAGTCTAAGAAAGGACAGAGAGAATGAGCAGTTCTTC. Its translation is CASSLRKDRENEQFF.